This TCR beta chain was captured in a study of tumour-infiltrating T cells in Burkitt lymphoma. Study-wide context: Productive clonality predicted overall and progression-free survival.

Only in-frame clones appear in the TCRdb table, and some are missing; sequencing was by immunoSEQ multiplex PCR. Among roughly 5,400 clones, roughly a tenth were seen once, and the ten largest hold approximately 2.1%. V lost 1 base and J lost 6; bases outside the gene matches: 8. CDR1 SGHVS and CDR2 FNYEAQ come from the germline V gene. This CDR3 is built from 15 residues. The sequencing sample was made of tumor tissue. This sequence was found in a human donor with diffuse large B-cell lymphoma. The gene calls are TRBV7-6 and TRBJ2-7; 8 bases match TRBD1. This CDR3 is CASSLESGRGREQYF. In nucleotides, the CDR3 is TGTGCCAGCAGCTTAGAATCGGGCAGGGGGCGCGAGCAGTACTTC.